The clone carrying this TCR beta chain was picked up many times. Its specificity is not known. The cDNA came from 5'RACE with 10-nucleotide random UMIs. One entry per CDR3 protein results from TCRdb running MiXCR on the 5' RACE reads. The table has approximately 38,000 distinct CDR3 sequences, just under 7.5% seen once; the top ten hold around 6%. V dropped 8 bases and J dropped 3 bases, with 16 bases sitting between them. Per the germline V gene, CDR1 is SEHNR and CDR2 is FQNEAQ (reference sequence). The CDR3 runs 15 residues. These data belong to a study of neurological immune-mediated disorders. Regarding the study as a whole: CDR3 amino acid sequences of expanded clones were not shared across subjects, a result suggesting private repertoires in all groups.

Volunteers at a blood bank in Maryland, USA, were the healthy controls. Sequenced material: CD4+ T cells from blood. The clonotype originates from a man aged 50-59 years in good health. The chain employs TRBV7-9 and TRBJ1-4; D unresolved. As DNA, the CDR3 is TGTGCCAGCGGGTTTAGGCTGGCGGCTAATGAAAAACTGTTTTTT. Its translation is CASGFRLAANEKLFF. The variable domain in full, completed from reference TRBV7-9 and TRBJ1-4, reads DTGVSQNPRHKITKRGQNVTFRCDPISEHNRLYWYRQTLGQGPEFLTYFQNEAQLEKSRLLSDRFSAERPKGSFSTLEIQRTEQGDSAMYLCASGFRLAANEKLFFGSGTQLSVL.